This T cell receptor (beta chain) was captured by sequencing in a study of T cell changes during pregnancy in multiple sclerosis. This clone appeared a few times. Only in-frame clones appear in the TCRdb table, and some are missing; sequencing was by immunoSEQ multiplex PCR. Found here are 35,000 to 45,000 clones, roughly 90% of them singletons; the top ten hold about 4.7%. The CDR3 contains 14 residues. Germline values: CDR1 KGHSH, CDR2 LQKENI. J lost 3 bases, V lost 6 bases, and 4 bases had no gene match. The receptor was isolated from a female donor in good health, enrolled as a control in a pregnancy study. Sequenced material: peripheral blood, taken in the second trimester of pregnancy. The V call is TRBV18, the J call TRBJ2-2; 7 positions agree with TRBD1. In DNA form, the CDR3 reads TGTGCCAGCTCGTCCGGGACAGACACCGGGGAGCTGTTTTTT. Translating it yields CASSSGTDTGELFF.